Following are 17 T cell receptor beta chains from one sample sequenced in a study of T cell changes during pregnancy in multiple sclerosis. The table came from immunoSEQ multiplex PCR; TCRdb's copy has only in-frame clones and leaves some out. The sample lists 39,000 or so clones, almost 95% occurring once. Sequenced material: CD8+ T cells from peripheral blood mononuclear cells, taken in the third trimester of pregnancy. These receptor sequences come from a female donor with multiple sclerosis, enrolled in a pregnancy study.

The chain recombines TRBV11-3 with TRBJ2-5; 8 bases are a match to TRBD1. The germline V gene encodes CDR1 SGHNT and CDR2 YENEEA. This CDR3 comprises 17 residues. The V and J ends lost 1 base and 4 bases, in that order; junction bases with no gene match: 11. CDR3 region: CASSLGAQGAEGETQYF. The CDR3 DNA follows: TGTGCCAGCAGCTTAGGGGCGCAGGGGGCGGAGGGAGAGACCCAGTACTTC.

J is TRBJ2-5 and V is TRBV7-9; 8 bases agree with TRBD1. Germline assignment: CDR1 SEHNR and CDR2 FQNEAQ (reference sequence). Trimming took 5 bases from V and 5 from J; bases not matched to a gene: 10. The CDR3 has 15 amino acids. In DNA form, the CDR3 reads TGTGCCAGCAGCGAATCTGGGACAGGTCCGGAGACCCAGTACTTC. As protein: CASSESGTGPETQYF.

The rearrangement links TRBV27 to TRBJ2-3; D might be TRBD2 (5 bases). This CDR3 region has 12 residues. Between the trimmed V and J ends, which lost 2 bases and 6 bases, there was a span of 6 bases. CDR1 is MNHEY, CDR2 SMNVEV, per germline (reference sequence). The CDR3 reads CASSLRRDTQYF. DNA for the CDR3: TGTGCCAGCAGTTTACGGAGGGATACGCAGTATTTT.

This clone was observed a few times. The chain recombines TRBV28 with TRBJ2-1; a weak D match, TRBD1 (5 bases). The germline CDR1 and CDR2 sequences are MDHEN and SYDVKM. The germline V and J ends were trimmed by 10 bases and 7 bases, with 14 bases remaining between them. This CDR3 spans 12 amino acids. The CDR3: CATQGAKNEQFF. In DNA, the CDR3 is TGTGCCACCCAGGGTGCAAAGAATGAGCAGTTCTTC.

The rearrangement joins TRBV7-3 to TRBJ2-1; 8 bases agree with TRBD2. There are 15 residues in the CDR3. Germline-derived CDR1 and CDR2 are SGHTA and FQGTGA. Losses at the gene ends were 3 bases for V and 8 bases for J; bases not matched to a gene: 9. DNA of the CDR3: TGTGCCAGCAGCTTGTCCAGCGGGAGTGTCTATGAGCAGTTCTTC. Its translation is CASSLSSGSVYEQFF. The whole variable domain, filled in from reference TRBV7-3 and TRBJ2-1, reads GAGVSQTPSNKVTEKGKYVELRCDPISGHTALYWYRQSLGQGPEFLIYFQGTGAADDSGLPNDRFFAVRPEGSVSTLKIQRTERGDSAVYLCASSLSSGSVYEQFFGPGTRLTVL.

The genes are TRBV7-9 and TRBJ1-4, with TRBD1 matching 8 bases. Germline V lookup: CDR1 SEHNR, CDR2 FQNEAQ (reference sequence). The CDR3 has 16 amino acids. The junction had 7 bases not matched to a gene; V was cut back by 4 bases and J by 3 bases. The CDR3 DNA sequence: TGTGCCAGCAGCTCCCGGTCACAGGGGGCTAATGAAAAACTGTTTTTT. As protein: CASSSRSQGANEKLFF.

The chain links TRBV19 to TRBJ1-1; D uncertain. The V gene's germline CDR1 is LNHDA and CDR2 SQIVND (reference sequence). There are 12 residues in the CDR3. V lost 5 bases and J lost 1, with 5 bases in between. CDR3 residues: CASSWANTEAFF. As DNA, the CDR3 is TGTGCCAGTAGTTGGGCGAACACTGAAGCTTTCTTT.

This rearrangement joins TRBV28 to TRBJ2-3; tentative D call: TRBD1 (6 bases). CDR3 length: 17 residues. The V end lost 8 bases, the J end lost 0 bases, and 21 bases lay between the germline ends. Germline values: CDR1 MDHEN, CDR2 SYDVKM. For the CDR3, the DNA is TGTGCCAGCTCCCTTATTTCGGGACACACTAGCACAGATACGCAGTATTTT. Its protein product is CASSLISGHTSTDTQYF. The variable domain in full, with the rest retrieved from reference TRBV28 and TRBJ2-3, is DVKVTQSSRYLVKRTGEKVFLECVQDMDHENMFWYRQDPGLGLRLIYFSYDVKMKEKGDIPEGYSVSREKKERFSLILESASTNQTSMYLCASSLISGHTSTDTQYFGPGTRLTVL.

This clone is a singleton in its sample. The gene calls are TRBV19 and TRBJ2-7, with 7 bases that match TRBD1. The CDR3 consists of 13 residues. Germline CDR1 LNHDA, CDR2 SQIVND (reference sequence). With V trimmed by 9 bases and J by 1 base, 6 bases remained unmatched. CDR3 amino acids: CARTGQVSYEQYF. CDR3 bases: TGTGCCAGAACCGGACAGGTGTCCTACGAGCAGTACTTC.

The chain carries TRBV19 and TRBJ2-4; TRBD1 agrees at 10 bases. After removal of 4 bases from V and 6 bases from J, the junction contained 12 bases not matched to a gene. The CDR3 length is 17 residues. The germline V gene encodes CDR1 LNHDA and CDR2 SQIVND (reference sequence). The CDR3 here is CASSSFGTGELSNIQYF. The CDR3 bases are TGTGCCAGTAGTAGTTTTGGGACAGGGGAACTATCAAACATTCAGTACTTC.

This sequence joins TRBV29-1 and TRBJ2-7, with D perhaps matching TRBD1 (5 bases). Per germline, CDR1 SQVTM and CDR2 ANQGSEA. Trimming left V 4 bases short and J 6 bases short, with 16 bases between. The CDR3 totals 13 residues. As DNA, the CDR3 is TGCAGCGTTGGTGGGGCCGGAAGGACCGAGCAGTACTTC. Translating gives CSVGGAGRTEQYF.

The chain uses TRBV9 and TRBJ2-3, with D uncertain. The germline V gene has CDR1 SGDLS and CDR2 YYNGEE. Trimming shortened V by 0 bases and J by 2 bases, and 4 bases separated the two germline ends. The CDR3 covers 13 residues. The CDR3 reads CASSVVSTDTQYF. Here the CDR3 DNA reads TGTGCCAGCAGCGTAGTATCCACAGATACGCAGTATTTT.

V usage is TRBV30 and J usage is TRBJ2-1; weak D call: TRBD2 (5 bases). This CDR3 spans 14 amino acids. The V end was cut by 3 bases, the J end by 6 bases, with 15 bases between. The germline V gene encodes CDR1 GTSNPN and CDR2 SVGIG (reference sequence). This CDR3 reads CAWSRGSESNEQFF. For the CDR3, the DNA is TGTGCCTGGAGCCGGGGTAGTGAGAGCAATGAGCAGTTCTTC.

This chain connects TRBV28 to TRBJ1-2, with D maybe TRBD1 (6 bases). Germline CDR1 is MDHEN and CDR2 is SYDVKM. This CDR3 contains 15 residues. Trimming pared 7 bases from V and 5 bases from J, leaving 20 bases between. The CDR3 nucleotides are TGTGCCAGCACCTTAACACCTGGGACAAAGTATGGCTACACCTTC. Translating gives CASTLTPGTKYGYTF.

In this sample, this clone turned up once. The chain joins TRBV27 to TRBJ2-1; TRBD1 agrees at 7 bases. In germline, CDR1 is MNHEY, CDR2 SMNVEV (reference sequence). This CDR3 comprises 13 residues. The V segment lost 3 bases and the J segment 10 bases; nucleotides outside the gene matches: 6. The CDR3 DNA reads TGTGCCAGCAGTTTCGACAGGGCTGGAGAGCAGTTCTTC. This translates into CASSFDRAGEQFF.

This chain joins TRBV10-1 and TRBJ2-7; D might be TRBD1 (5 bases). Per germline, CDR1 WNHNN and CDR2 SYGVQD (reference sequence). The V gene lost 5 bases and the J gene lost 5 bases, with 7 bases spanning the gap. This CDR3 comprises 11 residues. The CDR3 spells CASSRRDEQYF. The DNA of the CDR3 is TGCGCCAGCAGTCGCAGGGACGAGCAGTACTTC.

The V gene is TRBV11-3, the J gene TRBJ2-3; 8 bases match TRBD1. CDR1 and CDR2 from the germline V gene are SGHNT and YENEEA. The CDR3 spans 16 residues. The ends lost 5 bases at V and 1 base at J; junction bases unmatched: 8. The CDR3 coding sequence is TGTGCCAGCAGCCGCCAGTCGGGACAGGGCACAGATACGCAGTATTTT. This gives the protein CASSRQSGQGTDTQYF.